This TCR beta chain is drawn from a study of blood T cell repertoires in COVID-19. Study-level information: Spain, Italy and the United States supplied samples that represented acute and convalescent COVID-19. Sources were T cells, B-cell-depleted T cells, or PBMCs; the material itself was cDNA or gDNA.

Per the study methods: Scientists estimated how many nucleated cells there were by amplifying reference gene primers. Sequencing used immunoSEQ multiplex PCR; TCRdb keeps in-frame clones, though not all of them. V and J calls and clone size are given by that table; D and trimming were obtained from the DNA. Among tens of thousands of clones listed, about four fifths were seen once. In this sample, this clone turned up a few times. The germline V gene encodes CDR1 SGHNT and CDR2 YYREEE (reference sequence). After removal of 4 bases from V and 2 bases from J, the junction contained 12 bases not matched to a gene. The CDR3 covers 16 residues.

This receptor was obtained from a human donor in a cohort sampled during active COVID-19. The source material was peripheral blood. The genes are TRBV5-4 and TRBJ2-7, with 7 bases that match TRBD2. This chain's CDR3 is CASSPRPLAEAYEQYF. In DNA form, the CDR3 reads TGTGCCAGCAGCCCGAGGCCTCTAGCGGAGGCCTACGAGCAGTACTTC.